This T cell receptor beta chain was obtained from a study of beta chain features in type 1 diabetes. The study, taken as a whole, reports: Although PCR might favor shorter templates, it would do so equally in patients and controls.

Expressed TCRB transcripts were sequenced, since all the RNA that had been isolated was reverse transcribed. Measured with immunoSEQ multiplex PCR; TCRdb has only the in-frame clones, and not every one. In the table there are roughly 250,000 clones, 55% to 70% of which are singletons. Losses at the gene ends were 7 bases for V and 6 bases for J; bases not matched to a gene: 3. The CDR3 covers 12 residues. Germline V gene lookup returns CDR1 SQVTM and CDR2 ANQGSEA. Notes on this clone: Its target is unknown.

The source material was naive CD4+ T cells from blood. The chain recombines TRBV29-1 with TRBJ2-1; TRBD1 aligns across 10 bases. The source of this sequence is a man between 25 and 39 years old in good health. The CDR3 reads CSARTGGNEQFF. In nucleotides, the CDR3 is TGCAGCGCTCGGACAGGGGGCAATGAGCAGTTCTTC.